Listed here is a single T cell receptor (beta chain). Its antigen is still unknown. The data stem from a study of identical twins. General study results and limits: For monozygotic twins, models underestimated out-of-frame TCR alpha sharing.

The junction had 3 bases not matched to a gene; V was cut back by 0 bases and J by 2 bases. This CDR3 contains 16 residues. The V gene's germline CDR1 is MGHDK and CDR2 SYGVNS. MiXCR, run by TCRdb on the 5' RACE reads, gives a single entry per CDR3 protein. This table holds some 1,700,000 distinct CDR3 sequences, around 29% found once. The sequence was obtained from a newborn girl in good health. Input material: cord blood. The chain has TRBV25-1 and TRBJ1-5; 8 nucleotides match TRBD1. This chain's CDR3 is CASSEYPRGRNQPQHF. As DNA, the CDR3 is TGTGCCAGCAGTGAATATCCCAGGGGGCGCAATCAGCCCCAGCATTTT.